This T cell receptor (beta chain) was sequenced during a study of blood T cell repertoires in COVID-19. Study as a whole: Researchers got acute and convalescent COVID-19 samples from the United States, Italy and Spain. T cells, B-cell-depleted T cells, or PBMCs provided the cDNA or gDNA that served as material.

This clone was seen more than once but under ten times. Authors' data handling: The assay estimated nucleated cells by amplifying reference gene primers. The assay was immunoSEQ multiplex PCR, and TCRdb's table has in-frame clones only and misses some. The V and J calls and the clone size are those of that table, but D and trimming were determined from the DNA. In the table there are some 130,000 clones, approximately 80% of which are singletons. The CDR3 spans 15 residues. V lost 5 bases, J lost 4 bases, and 9 bases stayed unmatched. Germline assignment: CDR1 SGHAT and CDR2 FQNNGV. Input material: peripheral blood. The clonotype was recovered from a man older than 75 with acute or convalescent COVID-19. The chain employs TRBV11-2 and TRBJ1-2; 8 bases line up with TRBD1. CDR3 nucleotides: TGTGCCAGCAGCCCCGGGTCAGGGGGCATCTATGGCTACACCTTC. The encoded protein is CASSPGSGGIYGYTF.